This TCR beta chain emerged from a study of radiation and T cells in renal cell carcinoma. Turning to the study itself: Nephrectomy followed 15 Gy stereotactic body radiation by 4 weeks. Study-wide results and caveats: Baseline intratumoral clonotype presence is unknown without pretreatment biopsies.

As to time point: blood 2 weeks post-SBRT. Regarding treatment: 15 Gy SBRT to primary tumor, nephrectomy 4 weeks later. Blood was sampled at baseline, 2 weeks and 4 weeks after SBRT. The CDR3 runs to 16 residues. V dropped 2 bases and J dropped 0 bases, with 12 bases sitting between them. CDR1 is MNHEY, CDR2 SMNVEV, per germline (reference sequence). Some clones are missing from TCRdb's copy, which holds only in-frame ones; the method was immunoSEQ multiplex PCR. This table has some 76,000 clones, around 76% appearing once. A remark on this clone: What it binds is not known.

Source: blood, taken from a patient whose treatment included radiotherapy and nephrectomy. The rearrangement links TRBV27 to TRBJ2-3, with D possibly being TRBD1 or TRBD2 (5 bases each). The receptor comes from a man in his sixties with renal cell carcinoma. The CDR3 DNA reads TGTGCCAGCAGTTTAATGGGGACCCGTAGCACAGATACGCAGTATTTT. This translates into CASSLMGTRSTDTQYF.